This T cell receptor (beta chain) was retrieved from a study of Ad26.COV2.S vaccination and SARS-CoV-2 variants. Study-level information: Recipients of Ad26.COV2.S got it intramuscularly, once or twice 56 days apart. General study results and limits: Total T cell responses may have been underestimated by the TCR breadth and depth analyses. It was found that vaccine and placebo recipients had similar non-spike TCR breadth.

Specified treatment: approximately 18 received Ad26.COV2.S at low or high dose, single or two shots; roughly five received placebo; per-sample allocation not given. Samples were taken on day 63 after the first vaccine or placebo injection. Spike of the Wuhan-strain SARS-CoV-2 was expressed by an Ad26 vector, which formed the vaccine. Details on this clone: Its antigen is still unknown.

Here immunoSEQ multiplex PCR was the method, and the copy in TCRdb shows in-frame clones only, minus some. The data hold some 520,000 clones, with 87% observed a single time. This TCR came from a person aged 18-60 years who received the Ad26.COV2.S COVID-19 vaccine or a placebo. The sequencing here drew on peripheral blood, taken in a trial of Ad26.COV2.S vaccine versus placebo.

The CDR3 DNA is TGCGCCAGCAGCCTGTCCGTAACCTGGGAGAATGGGGCCAACGTCCTGACTTTC. Residues: CASSLSVTWENGANVLTF. The V call is TRBV4-3, the J call TRBJ2-6; possibly TRBD2 for D (5 bases). The CDR3 is 18 residues long. Between the trimmed V and J ends, which lost 4 bases and 3 bases, there was a span of 19 bases. Germline CDR1 LGHNA, CDR2 YSLEER.